The clone carrying this TCR beta chain was picked up a small number of times. Its specificity is unknown. V lost 1 base and J lost 6, with 7 bases in between. The CDR3 has 13 residues. Germline-derived CDR1 and CDR2 are SGHDT and YYEEEE. This record belongs to a study of T cell repertoires in cytomegalovirus infection. One entry per CDR3 protein, called by TCRdb with MiXCR from the reads. The repertoire consists of fewer than 900,000 distinct CDR3 sequences, with approximately 32% occurring once and the leading ten covering about an eighth. This receptor was obtained from a human donor in good health (CMV status not recorded). Some clones in this sample may be carry-over from other donors' samples. This chain joins TRBV5-6 and TRBJ2-2; no clear D gene. The material was cultured CD8+ T cells from PBMCs, obtained from culture after CMV antigen stimulation. CDR3 nucleotides: TGTGCCAGCAGCTTGATTCTCCCCGGGGAGCTGTTTTTT. Protein sequence: CASSLILPGELFF. The entire variable domain, with the rest obtained from reference TRBV5-6 and TRBJ2-2, is as follows: DAGVTQSPTHLIKTRGQQVTLRCSPKSGHDTVSWYQQALGQGPQFIFQYYEEEERQRGNFPDRFSGHQFPNYSSELNVNALLLGDSALYLCASSLILPGELFFGEGSRLTVL.